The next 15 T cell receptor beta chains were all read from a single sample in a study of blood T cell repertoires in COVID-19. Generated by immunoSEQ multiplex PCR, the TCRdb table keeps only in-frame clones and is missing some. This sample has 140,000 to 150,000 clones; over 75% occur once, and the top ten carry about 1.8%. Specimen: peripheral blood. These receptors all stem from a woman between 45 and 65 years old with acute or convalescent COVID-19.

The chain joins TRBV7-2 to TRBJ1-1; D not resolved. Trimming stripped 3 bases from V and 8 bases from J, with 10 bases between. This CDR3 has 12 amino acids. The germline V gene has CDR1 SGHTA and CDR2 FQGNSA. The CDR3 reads CASSFPGGEAFF. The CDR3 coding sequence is TGTGCCAGCAGCTTTCCCGGCGGAGAAGCTTTCTTT.

DNA of the CDR3: TGTGCCAGCAGCTTAGACAGGACCCGGAACACCGGGGAGCTGTTTTTT. It specifies CASSLDRTRNTGELFF. The rearrangement joins TRBV7-8 to TRBJ2-2, with TRBD1 as a possible D gene (5 bases). The CDR3 spans 16 residues. Trimming stripped 1 base from V and 1 base from J, with 10 bases between. CDR1 and CDR2 from the germline V gene are SGHVS and FQNEAQ.

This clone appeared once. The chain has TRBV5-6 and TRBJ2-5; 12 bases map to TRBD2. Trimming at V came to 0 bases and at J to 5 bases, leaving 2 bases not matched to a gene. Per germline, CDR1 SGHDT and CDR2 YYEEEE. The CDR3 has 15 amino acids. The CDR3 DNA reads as TGTGCCAGCAGCTTGGGACTAGCGGGAGTTGAGACCCAGTACTTC. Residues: CASSLGLAGVETQYF. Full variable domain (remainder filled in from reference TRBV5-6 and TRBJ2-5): DAGVTQSPTHLIKTRGQQVTLRCSPKSGHDTVSWYQQALGQGPQFIFQYYEEEERQRGNFPDRFSGHQFPNYSSELNVNALLLGDSALYLCASSLGLAGVETQYFGPGTRLLVL.

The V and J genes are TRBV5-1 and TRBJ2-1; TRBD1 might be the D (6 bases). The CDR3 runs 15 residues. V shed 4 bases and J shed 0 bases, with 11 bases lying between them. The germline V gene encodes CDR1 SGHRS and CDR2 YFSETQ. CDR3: CASSHDRSSYNEQFF. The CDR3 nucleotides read TGCGCCAGCAGCCACGACAGGAGCTCCTACAATGAGCAGTTCTTC.

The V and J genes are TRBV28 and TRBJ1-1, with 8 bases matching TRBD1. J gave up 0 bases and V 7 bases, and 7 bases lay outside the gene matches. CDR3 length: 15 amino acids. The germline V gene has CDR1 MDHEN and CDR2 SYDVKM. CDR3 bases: TGTGCCAGCACCGACGGACAGGGATTGAACACTGAAGCTTTCTTT. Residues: CASTDGQGLNTEAFF.

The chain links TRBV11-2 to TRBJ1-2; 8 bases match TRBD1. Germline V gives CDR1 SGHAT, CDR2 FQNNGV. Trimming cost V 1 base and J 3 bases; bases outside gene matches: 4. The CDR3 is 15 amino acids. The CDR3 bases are TGTGCCAGCAGCTTAGGCCCGACAGGGGACTATGGCTACACCTTC. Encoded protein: CASSLGPTGDYGYTF.

CDR3 loop: CASSAAGTGVNYGYTF. Here the CDR3 DNA reads TGTGCCAGCTCCGCGGCAGGGACAGGGGTCAACTATGGCTACACCTTC. The chain links TRBV18 to TRBJ1-2, with 10 bases matching TRBD1. The germline V gene has CDR1 KGHSH and CDR2 LQKENI. The CDR3 length is 16 residues. V shed 6 bases, J shed 2 bases, and the junction held 9 bases outside the gene matches.

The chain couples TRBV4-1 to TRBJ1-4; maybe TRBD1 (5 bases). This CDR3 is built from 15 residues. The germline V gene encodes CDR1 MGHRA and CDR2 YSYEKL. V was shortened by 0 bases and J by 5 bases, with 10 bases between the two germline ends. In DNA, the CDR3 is TGCGCCAGCAGCCAAGAGCGGGACGGGAATGAAAAACTGTTTTTT. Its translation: CASSQERDGNEKLFF.

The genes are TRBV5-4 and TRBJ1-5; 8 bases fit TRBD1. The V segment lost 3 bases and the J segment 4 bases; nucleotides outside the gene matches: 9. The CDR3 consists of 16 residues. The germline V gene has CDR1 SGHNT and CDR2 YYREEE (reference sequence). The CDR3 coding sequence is TGTGCCAGCAGCTACAACCCGGGACAGGATAATCAGCCCCAGCATTTT. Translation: CASSYNPGQDNQPQHF.

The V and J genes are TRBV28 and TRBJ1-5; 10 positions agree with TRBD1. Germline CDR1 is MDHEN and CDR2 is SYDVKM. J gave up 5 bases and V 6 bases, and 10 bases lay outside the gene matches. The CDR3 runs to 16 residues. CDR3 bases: TGTGCCAGCAGCTCCTTGACAGGGGGCTGGGATCAGCCCCAGCATTTT. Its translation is CASSSLTGGWDQPQHF.

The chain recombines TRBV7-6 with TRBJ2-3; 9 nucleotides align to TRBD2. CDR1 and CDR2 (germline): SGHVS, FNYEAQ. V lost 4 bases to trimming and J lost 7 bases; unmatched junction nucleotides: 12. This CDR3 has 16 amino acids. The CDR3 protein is CASSSGRGTSTYTQYF. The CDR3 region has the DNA TGTGCCAGCAGCTCAGGGAGAGGGACTAGCACCTATACGCAGTATTTT.

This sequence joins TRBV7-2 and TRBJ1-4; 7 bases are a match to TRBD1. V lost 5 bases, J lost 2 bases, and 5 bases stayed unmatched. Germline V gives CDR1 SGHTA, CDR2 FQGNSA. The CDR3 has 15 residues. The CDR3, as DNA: TGTGCCAGCAGCGGGGGGACAGCTACTAATGAAAAACTGTTTTTT. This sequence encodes CASSGGTATNEKLFF.

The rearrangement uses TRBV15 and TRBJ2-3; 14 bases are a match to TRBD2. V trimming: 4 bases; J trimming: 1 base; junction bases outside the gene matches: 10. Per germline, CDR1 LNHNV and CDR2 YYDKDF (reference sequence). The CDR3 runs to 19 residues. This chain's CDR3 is CATSTGLAGVGLGTDTQYF. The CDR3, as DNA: TGTGCCACCAGCACGGGACTAGCGGGAGTAGGATTGGGCACAGATACGCAGTATTTT.

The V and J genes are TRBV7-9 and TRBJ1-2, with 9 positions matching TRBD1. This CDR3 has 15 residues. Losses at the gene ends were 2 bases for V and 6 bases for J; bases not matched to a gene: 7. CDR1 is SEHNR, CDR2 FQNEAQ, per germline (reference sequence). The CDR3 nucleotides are TGTGCCAGCAGCTTAAACACAGGGGGCGCGGATGGCTACACCTTC. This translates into CASSLNTGGADGYTF.

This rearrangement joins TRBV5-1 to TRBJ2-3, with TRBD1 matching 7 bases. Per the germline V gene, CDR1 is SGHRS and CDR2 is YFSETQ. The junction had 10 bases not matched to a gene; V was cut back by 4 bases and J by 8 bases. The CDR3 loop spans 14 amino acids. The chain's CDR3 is CASSTGQTEGTQYF. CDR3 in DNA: TGCGCCAGCAGCACGGGACAGACGGAAGGTACGCAGTATTTT.